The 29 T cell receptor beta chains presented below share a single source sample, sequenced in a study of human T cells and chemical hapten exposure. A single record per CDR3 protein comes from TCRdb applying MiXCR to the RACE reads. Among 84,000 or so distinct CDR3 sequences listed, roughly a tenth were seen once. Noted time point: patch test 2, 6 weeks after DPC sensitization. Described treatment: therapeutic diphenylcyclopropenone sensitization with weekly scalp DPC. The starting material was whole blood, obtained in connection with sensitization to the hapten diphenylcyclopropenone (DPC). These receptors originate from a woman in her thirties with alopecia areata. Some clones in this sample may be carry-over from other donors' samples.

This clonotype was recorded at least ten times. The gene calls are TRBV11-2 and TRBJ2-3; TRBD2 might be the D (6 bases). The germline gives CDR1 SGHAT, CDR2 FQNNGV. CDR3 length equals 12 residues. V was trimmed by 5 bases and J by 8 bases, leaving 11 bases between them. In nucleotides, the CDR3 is TGTGCCAGCAGCGGGGCCGGGGGTACGCAGTATTTT. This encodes CASSGAGGTQYF.

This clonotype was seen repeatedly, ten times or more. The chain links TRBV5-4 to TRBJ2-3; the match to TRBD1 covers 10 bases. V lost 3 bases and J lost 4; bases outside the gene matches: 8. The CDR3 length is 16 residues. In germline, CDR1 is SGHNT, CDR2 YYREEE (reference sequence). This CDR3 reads CASSYMWGQGSDTQYF. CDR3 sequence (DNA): TGTGCCAGCAGCTATATGTGGGGACAGGGGTCAGATACGCAGTATTTT.

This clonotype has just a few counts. The CDR3: CASSQGPGYEQYF. The CDR3 region has the DNA TGCGCCAGCAGCCAAGGCCCGGGTTACGAGCAGTACTTC. The chain joins TRBV4-1 to TRBJ2-7; no firm D call. The CDR3 spans 13 residues. With 1 base removed from V and 4 bases from J, the gap between germline ends came to 8 bases. Germline CDR1 is MGHRA and CDR2 is YSYEKL.

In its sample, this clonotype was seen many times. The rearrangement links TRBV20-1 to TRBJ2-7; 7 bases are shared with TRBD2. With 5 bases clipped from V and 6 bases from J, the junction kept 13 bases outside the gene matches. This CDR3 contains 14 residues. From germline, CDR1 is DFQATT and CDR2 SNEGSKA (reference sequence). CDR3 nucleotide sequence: TGCAGTGCTCCGGGGGGAGGACTACGGGGCGAGCAGTACTTC. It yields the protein CSAPGGGLRGEQYF.

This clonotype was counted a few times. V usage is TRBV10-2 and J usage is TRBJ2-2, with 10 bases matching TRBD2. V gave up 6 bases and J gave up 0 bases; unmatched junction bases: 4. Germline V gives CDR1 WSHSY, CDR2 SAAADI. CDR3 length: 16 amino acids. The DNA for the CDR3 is TGCGCCAGCAGCGTAGCGGGAGGCCCGAACACCGGGGAGCTGTTTTTT. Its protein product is CASSVAGGPNTGELFF.

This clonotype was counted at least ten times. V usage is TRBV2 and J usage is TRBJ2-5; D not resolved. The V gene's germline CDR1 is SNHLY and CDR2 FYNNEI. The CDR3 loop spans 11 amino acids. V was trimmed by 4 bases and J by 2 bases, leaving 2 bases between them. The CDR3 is CASSGQETQYF. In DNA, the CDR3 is TGTGCCAGCAGTGGACAAGAGACCCAGTACTTC. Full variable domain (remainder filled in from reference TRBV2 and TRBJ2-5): EPEVTQTPSHQVTQMGQEVILRCVPISNHLYFYWYRQILGQKVEFLVSFYNNEISEKSEIFDDQFSVERPDGSNFTLKIRSTKLEDSAMYFCASSGQETQYFGPGTRLLVL.

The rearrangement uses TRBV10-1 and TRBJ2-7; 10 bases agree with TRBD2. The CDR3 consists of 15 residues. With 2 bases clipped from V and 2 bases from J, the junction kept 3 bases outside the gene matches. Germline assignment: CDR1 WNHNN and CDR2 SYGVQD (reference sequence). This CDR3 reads CASSEKLAGTYEQYF. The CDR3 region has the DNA TGCGCCAGCAGTGAGAAACTAGCGGGGACCTACGAGCAGTACTTC.

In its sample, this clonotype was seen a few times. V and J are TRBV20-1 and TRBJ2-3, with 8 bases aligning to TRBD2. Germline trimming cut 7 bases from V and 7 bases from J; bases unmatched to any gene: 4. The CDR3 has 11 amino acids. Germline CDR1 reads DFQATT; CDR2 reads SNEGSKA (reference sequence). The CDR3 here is CSVLAGNTQYF. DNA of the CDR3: TGCAGTGTTTTAGCGGGGAATACGCAGTATTTT.

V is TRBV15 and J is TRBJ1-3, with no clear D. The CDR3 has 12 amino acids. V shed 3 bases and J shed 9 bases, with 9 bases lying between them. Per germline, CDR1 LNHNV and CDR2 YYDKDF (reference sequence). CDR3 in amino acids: CATSREQGTIYF. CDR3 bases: TGTGCCACCAGCAGGGAGCAAGGCACCATATATTTT.

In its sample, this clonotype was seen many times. CDR3 nucleotides: TGCGCCAGCAGTCCGGCTCTAGCGGATGAGCAGTTCTTC. Translation: CASSPALADEQFF. The gene calls are TRBV5-1 and TRBJ2-1; 7 bases match TRBD2. Germline V gives CDR1 SGHRS, CDR2 YFSETQ. The trim removed 5 bases at V and 8 bases at J, leaving 7 bases unmatched. CDR3 length: 13 amino acids. The full variable domain, completed using reference TRBV5-1 and TRBJ2-1, is KAGVTQTPRYLIKTRGQQVTLSCSPISGHRSVSWYQQTPGQGLQFLFEYFSETQRNKGNFPGRFSGRQFSNSRSEMNVSTLELGDSALYLCASSPALADEQFFGPGTRLTVL.

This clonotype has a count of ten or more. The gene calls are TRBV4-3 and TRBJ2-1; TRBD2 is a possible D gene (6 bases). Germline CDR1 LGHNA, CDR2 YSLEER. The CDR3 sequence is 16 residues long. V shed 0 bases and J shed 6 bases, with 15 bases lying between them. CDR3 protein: CASSQDRHRAGNEQFF. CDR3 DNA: TGCGCCAGCAGCCAAGACCGACATCGAGCGGGCAATGAGCAGTTCTTC.

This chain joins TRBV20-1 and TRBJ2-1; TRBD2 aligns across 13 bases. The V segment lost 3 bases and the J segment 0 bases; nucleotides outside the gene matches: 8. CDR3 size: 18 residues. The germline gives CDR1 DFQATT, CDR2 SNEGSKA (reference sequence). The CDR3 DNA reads TGCAGTGCTAGTGGACTAGCGGGAGTCCCGAGCTCCTACAATGAGCAGTTCTTC. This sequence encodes CSASGLAGVPSSYNEQFF.

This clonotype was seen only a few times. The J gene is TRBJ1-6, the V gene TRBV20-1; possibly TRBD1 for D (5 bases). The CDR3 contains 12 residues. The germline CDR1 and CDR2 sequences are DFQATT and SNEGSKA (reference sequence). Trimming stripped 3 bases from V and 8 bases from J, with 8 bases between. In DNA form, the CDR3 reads TGCAGTGCTAGGGACATAGATTCACCCCTCCACTTT. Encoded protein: CSARDIDSPLHF.

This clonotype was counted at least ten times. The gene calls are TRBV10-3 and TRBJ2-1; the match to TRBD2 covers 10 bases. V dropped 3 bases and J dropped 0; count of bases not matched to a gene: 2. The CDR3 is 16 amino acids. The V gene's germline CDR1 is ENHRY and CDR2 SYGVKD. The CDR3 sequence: CAISDPSGGSYNEQFF. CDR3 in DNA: TGTGCCATCAGTGATCCTAGCGGGGGCTCCTACAATGAGCAGTTCTTC.

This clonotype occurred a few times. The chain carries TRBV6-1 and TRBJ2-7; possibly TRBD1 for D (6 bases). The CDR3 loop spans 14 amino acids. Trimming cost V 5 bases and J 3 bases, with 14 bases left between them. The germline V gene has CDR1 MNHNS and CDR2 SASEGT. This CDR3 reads CASSSSRGVYEQYF. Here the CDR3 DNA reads TGTGCCAGCAGTAGTAGCAGGGGTGTCTACGAGCAGTACTTC.

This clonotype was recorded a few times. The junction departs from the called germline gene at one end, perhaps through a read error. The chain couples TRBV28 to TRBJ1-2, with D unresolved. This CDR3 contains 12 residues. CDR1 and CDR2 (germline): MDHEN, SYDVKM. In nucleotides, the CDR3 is TGTGCCAGCAGAGGAAGAAACTCTGGCTACACCTTC. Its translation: CASRGRNSGYTF.

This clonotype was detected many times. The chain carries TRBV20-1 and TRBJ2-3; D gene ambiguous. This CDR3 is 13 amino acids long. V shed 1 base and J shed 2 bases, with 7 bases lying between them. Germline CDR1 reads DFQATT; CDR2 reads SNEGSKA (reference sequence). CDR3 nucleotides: TGCAGTGCTAGAGGGGCCGCCACAGATACGCAGTATTTT. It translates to CSARGAATDTQYF.

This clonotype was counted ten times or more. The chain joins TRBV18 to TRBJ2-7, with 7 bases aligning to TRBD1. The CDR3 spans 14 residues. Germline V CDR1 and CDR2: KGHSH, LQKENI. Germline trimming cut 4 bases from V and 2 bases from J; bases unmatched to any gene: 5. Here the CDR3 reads CASSQDRQTYEQYF. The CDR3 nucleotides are TGTGCCAGCTCACAGGACAGGCAGACCTACGAGCAGTACTTC.

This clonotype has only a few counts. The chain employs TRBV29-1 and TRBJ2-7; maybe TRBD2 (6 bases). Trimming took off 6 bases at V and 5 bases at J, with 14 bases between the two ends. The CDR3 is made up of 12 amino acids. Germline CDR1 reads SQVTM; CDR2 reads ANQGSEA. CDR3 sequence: CSVAPGRNEQYF. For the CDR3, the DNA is TGCAGCGTGGCCCCAGGGAGGAACGAGCAGTACTTC.

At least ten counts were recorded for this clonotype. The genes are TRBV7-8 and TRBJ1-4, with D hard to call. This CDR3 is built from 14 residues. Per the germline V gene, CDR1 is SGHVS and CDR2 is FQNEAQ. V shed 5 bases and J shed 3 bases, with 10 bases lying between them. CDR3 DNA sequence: TGTGCCAGCAGCCTATCGGACGCTAATGAAAAACTGTTTTTT. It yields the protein CASSLSDANEKLFF.

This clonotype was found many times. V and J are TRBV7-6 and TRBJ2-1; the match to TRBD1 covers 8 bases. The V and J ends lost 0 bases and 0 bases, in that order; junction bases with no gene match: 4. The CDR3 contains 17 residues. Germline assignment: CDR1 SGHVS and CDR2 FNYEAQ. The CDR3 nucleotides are TGTGCCAGCAGCTTAGCCCCGGGACAGGCCTCCTACAATGAGCAGTTCTTC. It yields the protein CASSLAPGQASYNEQFF.

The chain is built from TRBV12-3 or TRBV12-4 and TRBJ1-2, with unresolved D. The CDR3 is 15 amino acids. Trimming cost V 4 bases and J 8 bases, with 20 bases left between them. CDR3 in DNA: TGTGCCAGCAGTTCGAGAGATAGGTTTCTCGGGGGCTACACCTTC. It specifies CASSSRDRFLGGYTF.

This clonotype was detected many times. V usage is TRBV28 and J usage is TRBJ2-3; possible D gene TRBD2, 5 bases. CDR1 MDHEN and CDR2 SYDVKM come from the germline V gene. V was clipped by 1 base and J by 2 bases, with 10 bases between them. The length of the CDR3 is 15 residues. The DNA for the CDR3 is TGTGCCAGCAGTTTATCCGGAGGAGTCACAGATACGCAGTATTTT. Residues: CASSLSGGVTDTQYF.

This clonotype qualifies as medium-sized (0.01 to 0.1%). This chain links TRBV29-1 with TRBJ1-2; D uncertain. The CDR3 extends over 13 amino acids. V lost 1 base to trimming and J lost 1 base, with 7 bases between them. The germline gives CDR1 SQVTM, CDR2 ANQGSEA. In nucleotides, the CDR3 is TGCAGCGTTGAAGGAATGGATAACTATGGCTACACCTTC. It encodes CSVEGMDNYGYTF.

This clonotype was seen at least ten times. The DNA for the CDR3 is TGCGCCAGCAGCCAAGGAGCAGGGGTCGGCTCTGGAAACACCATATATTTT. It yields the protein CASSQGAGVGSGNTIYF. This rearrangement joins TRBV4-3 to TRBJ1-3, with D possibly TRBD1 on 6 matching bases. The CDR3 totals 17 residues. Trimming took off 1 base at V and 0 bases at J, with 13 bases between the two ends. Germline V gene sequence: CDR1 LGHNA, CDR2 YSLEER.

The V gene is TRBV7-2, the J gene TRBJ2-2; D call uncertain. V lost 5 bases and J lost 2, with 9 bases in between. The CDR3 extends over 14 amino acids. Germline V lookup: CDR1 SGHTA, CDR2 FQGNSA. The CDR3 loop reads CASSPTTNTGELFF. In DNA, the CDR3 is TGTGCCAGCAGCCCAACAACAAACACCGGGGAGCTGTTTTTT.

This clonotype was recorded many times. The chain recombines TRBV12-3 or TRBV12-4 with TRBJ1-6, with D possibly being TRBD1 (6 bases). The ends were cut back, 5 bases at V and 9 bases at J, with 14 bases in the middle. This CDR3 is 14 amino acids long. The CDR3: CASSRGAQVSPLHF. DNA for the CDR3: TGTGCCAGCAGTCGGGGGGCTCAGGTTTCACCCCTCCACTTT.

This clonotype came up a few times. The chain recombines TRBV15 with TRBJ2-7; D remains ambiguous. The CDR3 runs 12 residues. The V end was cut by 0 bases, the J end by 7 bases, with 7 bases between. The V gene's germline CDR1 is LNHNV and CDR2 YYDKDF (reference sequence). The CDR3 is CATSRDSWEQYF. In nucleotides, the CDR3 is TGTGCCACCAGCAGAGATAGTTGGGAGCAGTACTTC.

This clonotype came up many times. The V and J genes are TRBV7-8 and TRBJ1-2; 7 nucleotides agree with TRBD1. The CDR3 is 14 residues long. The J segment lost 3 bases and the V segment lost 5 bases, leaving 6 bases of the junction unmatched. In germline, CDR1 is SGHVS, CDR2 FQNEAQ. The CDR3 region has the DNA TGTGCCAGCAGCGACAGGGAGCTGGACTATGGCTACACCTTC. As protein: CASSDRELDYGYTF.